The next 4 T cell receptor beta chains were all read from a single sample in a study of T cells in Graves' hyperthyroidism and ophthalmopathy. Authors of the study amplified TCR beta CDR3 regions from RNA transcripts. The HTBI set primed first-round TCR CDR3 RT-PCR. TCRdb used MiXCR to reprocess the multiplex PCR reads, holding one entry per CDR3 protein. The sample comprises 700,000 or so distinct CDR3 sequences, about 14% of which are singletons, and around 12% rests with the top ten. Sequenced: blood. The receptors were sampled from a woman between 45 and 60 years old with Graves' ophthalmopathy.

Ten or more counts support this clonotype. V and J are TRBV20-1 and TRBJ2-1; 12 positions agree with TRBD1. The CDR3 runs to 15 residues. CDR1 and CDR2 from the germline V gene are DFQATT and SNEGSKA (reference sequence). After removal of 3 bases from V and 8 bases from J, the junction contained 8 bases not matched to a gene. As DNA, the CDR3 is TGCAGTGCTAGGACCGGGACAGGGGGCCGCGATGAGCAGTTCTTC. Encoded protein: CSARTGTGGRDEQFF.

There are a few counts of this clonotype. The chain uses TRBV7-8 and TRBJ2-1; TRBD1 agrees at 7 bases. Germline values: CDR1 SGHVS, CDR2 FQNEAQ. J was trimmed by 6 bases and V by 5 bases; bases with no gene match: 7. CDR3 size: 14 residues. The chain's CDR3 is CASSRSQGVNEQFF. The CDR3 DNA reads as TGTGCCAGCAGCCGATCCCAGGGGGTCAATGAGCAGTTCTTC.

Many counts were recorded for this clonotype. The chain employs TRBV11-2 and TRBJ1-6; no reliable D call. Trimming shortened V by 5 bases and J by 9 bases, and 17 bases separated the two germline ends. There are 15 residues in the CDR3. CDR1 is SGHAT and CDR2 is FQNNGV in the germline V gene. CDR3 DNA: TGTGCCAGCAGCCCCCTCCCGGGTTTGGGTTCACCCCTCCACTTT. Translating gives CASSPLPGLGSPLHF.

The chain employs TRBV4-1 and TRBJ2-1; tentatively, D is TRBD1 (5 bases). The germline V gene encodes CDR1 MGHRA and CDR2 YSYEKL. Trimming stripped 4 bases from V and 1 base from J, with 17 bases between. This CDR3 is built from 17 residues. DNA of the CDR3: TGCGCCAGCAGCCCACTAACAGGTCCGGCGTCCTACAATGAGCAGTTCTTC. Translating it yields CASSPLTGPASYNEQFF.